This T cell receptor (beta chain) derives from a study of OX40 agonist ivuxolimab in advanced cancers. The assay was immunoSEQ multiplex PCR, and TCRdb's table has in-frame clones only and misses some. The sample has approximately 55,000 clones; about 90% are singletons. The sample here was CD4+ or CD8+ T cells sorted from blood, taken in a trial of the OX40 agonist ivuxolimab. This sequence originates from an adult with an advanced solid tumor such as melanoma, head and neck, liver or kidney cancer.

CDR3 in amino acids: CASSFSGSTDTQYF. The CDR3 coding sequence is TGTGCCAGCAGCTTTAGTGGGAGCACAGATACGCAGTATTTT. The chain couples TRBV7-9 to TRBJ2-3; D unresolved. The CDR3 totals 14 residues. Germline-derived CDR1 and CDR2 are SEHNR and FQNEAQ (reference sequence). With 3 bases removed from V and 0 bases from J, the gap between germline ends came to 7 bases.